The 30 T cell receptor beta chains reported below all come from one sample, sequenced in a study of cytomegalovirus exposure and HLA in healthy donors. Produced via immunoSEQ multiplex PCR; TCRdb's table is partial and in-frame only. This table holds 150,000 to 200,000 clones, 85% to 90% found once. The sequencing sample was made of PBMCs. These receptors all come from a woman aged 25 to 39 in good health and CMV-seronegative.

The genes are TRBV10-1 and TRBJ2-7; D possibly corresponds to TRBD2 (5 bases). CDR3 size: 17 residues. Trimming stripped 0 bases from V and 3 bases from J, with 18 bases between. The V gene's germline CDR1 is WNHNN and CDR2 SYGVQD (reference sequence). Here the CDR3 reads CASSESVGVAPIYEQYF. CDR3 in DNA: TGCGCCAGCAGTGAGTCGGTGGGAGTAGCGCCGATCTACGAGCAGTACTTC.

The chain couples TRBV7-9 to TRBJ1-1; D possibly corresponds to TRBD1 (6 bases). Deletions cut 5 bases from V and 3 bases from J, with 16 bases between. Per germline, CDR1 SEHNR and CDR2 FQNEAQ (reference sequence). CDR3 length: 15 residues. The CDR3 loop is CASSLPPAGDTEAFF. The CDR3 region has the DNA TGTGCCAGCAGCCTTCCTCCTGCAGGGGACACTGAAGCTTTCTTT.

The count of this clone is one. This sequence joins TRBV11-2 and TRBJ1-6, with D tentatively TRBD1 (6 bases). V lost 2 bases to trimming and J lost 12 bases, with 23 bases between them. The CDR3 contains 17 residues. In germline, CDR1 is SGHAT, CDR2 FQNNGV. CDR3 amino acids: CASSLMSLPTPGEPLHF. CDR3 in DNA: TGTGCCAGCAGCTTAATGAGCCTCCCGACCCCAGGGGAACCCCTCCACTTT.

This chain links TRBV7-2 with TRBJ2-7; D might be TRBD1 (6 bases). This CDR3 has 15 amino acids. From germline, CDR1 is SGHTA and CDR2 FQGNSA. V lost 5 bases to trimming and J lost 0 bases, with 14 bases between them. CDR3 bases: TGTGCCAGCAGCCACGACAGGAACCCCTCCTACGAGCAGTACTTC. It specifies CASSHDRNPSYEQYF.

The V and J genes are TRBV4-2 and TRBJ1-1; D gene uncertain. This CDR3 spans 14 amino acids. Germline CDR1 and CDR2: LGHNA and YNFKEQ. V was trimmed by 2 bases and J by 0 bases, leaving 7 bases between them. For the CDR3, the DNA is TGTGCCAGCAGCCAAAGCTCCATGAACACTGAAGCTTTCTTT. It is translated as CASSQSSMNTEAFF.

CDR3 loop: CASSHAPEEYSNQPQHF. For the CDR3, the DNA is TGTGCCAGCAGCCACGCACCCGAGGAATATAGCAATCAGCCCCAGCATTTT. V and J are TRBV4-2 and TRBJ1-5; D not resolved. The CDR3 contains 17 residues. Germline assignment: CDR1 LGHNA and CDR2 YNFKEQ. Trimming took off 3 bases at V and 0 bases at J, with 15 bases between the two ends.

The chain couples TRBV4-3 to TRBJ2-6, with a tentative D call TRBD1 (5 bases). This CDR3 is built from 18 residues. Germline V gene sequence: CDR1 LGHNA, CDR2 YSLEER. Deletions cut 0 bases from V and 0 bases from J, with 12 bases between. The CDR3 region is CASSQDWQGYSGANVLTF. CDR3 bases: TGCGCCAGCAGCCAAGATTGGCAGGGCTACTCTGGGGCCAACGTCCTGACTTTC.

The rearrangement links TRBV29-1 to TRBJ1-1, with a tentative D call TRBD1 (5 bases). CDR3 length: 11 residues. V lost 4 bases and J lost 3, with 6 bases in between. The germline CDR1 and CDR2 sequences are SQVTM and ANQGSEA. The CDR3 DNA follows: TGCAGCGTTGGACAGTACACTGAAGCTTTCTTT. Translating gives CSVGQYTEAFF.

The chain employs TRBV4-3 and TRBJ2-5; TRBD2 matches 7 bases. The CDR3 is 13 residues long. The V gene's germline CDR1 is LGHNA and CDR2 YSLEER. The V gene end was trimmed by 0 bases and the J gene end by 5 bases; junction bases not matched to a gene: 0. The CDR3 DNA follows: TGCGCCAGCAGCCAAGAGGGGGGGGAGACCCAGTACTTC. It codes for CASSQEGGETQYF.

This clone was observed a single time. The genes are TRBV6-1 and TRBJ1-6, with D possibly being TRBD1 (5 bases). The CDR3 sequence is 13 residues long. Germline CDR1 is MNHNS and CDR2 is SASEGT. The ends were cut back, 6 bases at V and 3 bases at J, with 6 bases in the middle. The CDR3 DNA follows: TGTGCCAGCAGGGACATCTATAATTCACCCCTCCACTTT. Protein product: CASRDIYNSPLHF.

The chain uses TRBV5-5 and TRBJ1-2; D may be TRBD1 (6 bases). V lost 0 bases, J lost 4 bases, and 10 bases lay in between. Germline V CDR1 and CDR2: SGHKS, YYEKEE (reference sequence). CDR3 length: 14 residues. CDR3 bases: TGTGCCAGCAGCTTGGGGGACACTGCCTATGGCTACACCTTC. This codes for CASSLGDTAYGYTF.

This clone turned up a few times. The genes are TRBV2 and TRBJ1-2; TRBD1 matches 9 bases. Germline V gene data show CDR1 as SNHLY and CDR2 as FYNNEI. V trimming: 6 bases; J trimming: 8 bases; junction bases outside the gene matches: 10. CDR3 size: 14 residues. This chain's CDR3 is CASRPGQGASGYTF. The CDR3 DNA sequence: TGTGCCAGCAGACCGGGACAGGGAGCGTCGGGCTACACCTTC. Combining the CDR3 with reference TRBV2 and TRBJ1-2 gives the whole variable domain EPEVTQTPSHQVTQMGQEVILRCVPISNHLYFYWYRQILGQKVEFLVSFYNNEISEKSEIFDDQFSVERPDGSNFTLKIRSTKLEDSAMYFCASRPGQGASGYTFGSGTRLTVV.

The rearrangement joins TRBV7-2 to TRBJ1-5; possibly TRBD1 for D (6 bases). Trimming shortened V by 3 bases and J by 6 bases, and 21 bases separated the two germline ends. CDR3 length: 17 amino acids. The V gene's germline CDR1 is SGHTA and CDR2 FQGNSA. CDR3 residues: CASSFLPRLIGGQPQHF. CDR3 bases: TGTGCCAGCAGCTTTTTACCGAGACTCATAGGGGGTCAGCCCCAGCATTTT.

V usage is TRBV18 and J usage is TRBJ1-6; 8 bases agree with TRBD1. The CDR3 is 16 residues long. V shed 2 bases and J 7 bases; nucleotides not matched to a gene: 7. The germline CDR1 and CDR2 sequences are KGHSH and LQKENI. The CDR3 DNA reads as TGTGCCAGCTCACCATCCGCCCAGGGGGCGAATTCACCCCTCCACTTT. The encoded protein is CASSPSAQGANSPLHF.

In this sample, this clone turned up a few times. The rearrangement links TRBV10-2 to TRBJ2-7; D gene unclear. CDR1 is WSHSY, CDR2 SAAADI, per germline. The CDR3 loop spans 12 amino acids. With 3 bases removed from V and 7 bases from J, the gap between germline ends came to 10 bases. The CDR3 DNA reads TGCGCCAGCAGTGACGTCTATTTTGAGCAGTACTTC. It translates to CASSDVYFEQYF.

The chain has TRBV10-1 and TRBJ2-1; 12 bases are a match to TRBD2. V shed 3 bases, J shed 8 bases, and the junction held 8 bases outside the gene matches. The CDR3 is made up of 16 amino acids. Germline V CDR1 and CDR2: WNHNN, SYGVQD (reference sequence). The CDR3 DNA sequence: TGCGCCAGCAGTGACTCTAGCGGGGGGGCAAGCTATGAGCAGTTCTTC. Translating it yields CASSDSSGGASYEQFF.

This chain connects TRBV7-8 to TRBJ2-7; 12 bases are shared with TRBD1. V dropped 3 bases and J dropped 3; count of bases not matched to a gene: 6. This CDR3 has 16 residues. Per germline, CDR1 SGHVS and CDR2 FQNEAQ. This CDR3 is CASSLNRDRGLYEQYF. The CDR3 DNA reads as TGTGCCAGCAGCTTGAACCGGGACAGGGGGCTCTACGAGCAGTACTTC.

The chain employs TRBV6-1 and TRBJ2-3, with D perhaps TRBD2 (7 bases). This CDR3 is built from 15 residues. Germline V lookup: CDR1 MNHNS, CDR2 SASEGT. V was shortened by 1 base and J by 4 bases, with 12 bases between the two germline ends. DNA of the CDR3: TGTGCCAGCAGTGAAGGAGGGGGGGGATCAGATACGCAGTATTTT. Amino acid sequence: CASSEGGGGSDTQYF.

This clone was seen only once. The V gene is TRBV4-3, the J gene TRBJ2-3; unclear D gene. In germline, CDR1 is LGHNA, CDR2 YSLEER. V was trimmed by 3 bases and J by 6 bases, leaving 7 bases between them. CDR3 length equals 12 residues. CDR3 sequence: CASSHSEDTQYF. In nucleotides, the CDR3 is TGCGCCAGCAGCCACTCCGAGGATACGCAGTATTTT.

This clone appeared once. The V gene is TRBV29-1, the J gene TRBJ1-1; 8 nucleotides align to TRBD1. Per germline, CDR1 SQVTM and CDR2 ANQGSEA. The CDR3 spans 14 residues. With V trimmed by 7 bases and J by 0 bases, 7 bases remained unmatched. The CDR3 DNA sequence: TGCAGCGCCTCTAAGGGACAGGTGAACACTGAAGCTTTCTTT. This sequence encodes CSASKGQVNTEAFF.

The chain joins TRBV29-1 to TRBJ2-7; tentatively, D is TRBD2 (5 bases). The CDR3 spans 12 residues. With 6 bases removed from V and 4 bases from J, the gap between germline ends came to 13 bases. CDR1 and CDR2 (germline): SQVTM, ANQGSEA. CDR3 sequence: CSVVVSGYEQYF. CDR3 sequence (DNA): TGCAGCGTGGTCGTGAGCGGTTACGAGCAGTACTTC.

This chain joins TRBV5-1 and TRBJ1-2; 9 bases are a match to TRBD1. Per the germline V gene, CDR1 is SGHRS and CDR2 is YFSETQ. The CDR3 consists of 16 residues. V dropped 2 bases and J dropped 6; count of bases not matched to a gene: 11. CDR3 nucleotides: TGCGCCAGCAGCTTTCTCCCGGGGGACAGGGTTAATGGCTACACCTTC. Translation: CASSFLPGDRVNGYTF.

The V gene is TRBV2, the J gene TRBJ1-5; D not resolved. V lost 2 bases to trimming and J lost 0 bases, with 8 bases between them. Germline V lookup: CDR1 SNHLY, CDR2 FYNNEI. The CDR3 is 15 amino acids. This CDR3 reads CASSETQYSNQPQHF. The CDR3 DNA sequence: TGTGCCAGCAGTGAAACACAGTATAGCAATCAGCCCCAGCATTTT.

This chain connects TRBV5-1 to TRBJ2-7, with 8 bases identical to TRBD2. This CDR3 has 15 amino acids. Germline V lookup: CDR1 SGHRS, CDR2 YFSETQ. V was pared by 9 bases and J by 2 bases, with 13 bases of the junction left unmatched. Here the CDR3 reads CANTTREGVTYEQYF. For the CDR3, the DNA is TGCGCCAACACAACCCGGGAGGGGGTAACCTACGAGCAGTACTTC.

V and J are TRBV7-6 and TRBJ1-4, with 7 bases that match TRBD1. This CDR3 is 15 amino acids long. CDR1 and CDR2 from the germline V gene are SGHVS and FNYEAQ. V lost 3 bases and J lost 3; bases outside the gene matches: 4. The DNA of the CDR3 is TGTGCCAGCAGCTTGACAGGGACAGCTAATGAAAAACTGTTTTTT. Translating it yields CASSLTGTANEKLFF.

The chain uses TRBV10-1 and TRBJ1-3; D unclear. The CDR3 covers 15 residues. The germline V gene encodes CDR1 WNHNN and CDR2 SYGVQD (reference sequence). V was trimmed by 0 bases and J by 2 bases, leaving 8 bases between them. The CDR3 DNA reads TGCGCCAGCAGTGAGTCCAGGCGTACTGGAAACACCATATATTTT. Its translation: CASSESRRTGNTIYF.

The chain couples TRBV9 to TRBJ1-2, with TRBD1 matching over 9 bases. Germline V lookup: CDR1 SGDLS, CDR2 YYNGEE. The CDR3 sequence is 18 residues long. Unmatched junction bases numbered 15, after V lost 4 bases and J lost 2 bases. CDR3 sequence reads: CASSSRSLPTGGNYGYTF. CDR3 bases: TGTGCCAGCAGCTCCCGTAGCCTTCCGACAGGGGGGAACTATGGCTACACCTTC.

The chain is built from TRBV6-6 and TRBJ2-1; TRBD2 agrees at 15 bases. The V segment lost 6 bases and the J segment 4 bases; nucleotides outside the gene matches: 4. Germline lookup yields CDR1 MNHNY and CDR2 SVGAGI (reference sequence). The CDR3 runs to 16 residues. The CDR3 region is CASRGTSGGRYNEQFF. DNA for the CDR3: TGTGCCAGCAGAGGGACTAGCGGGGGGCGGTACAATGAGCAGTTCTTC.

This chain links TRBV29-1 with TRBJ2-7; D not resolved. Trimming took 5 bases from V and 4 from J, leaving 12 bases between them. Per the germline V gene, CDR1 is SQVTM and CDR2 is ANQGSEA. This CDR3 comprises 12 residues. CDR3 protein: CSVFKTRYEQYF. The CDR3 region has the DNA TGCAGCGTTTTCAAGACACGTTACGAGCAGTACTTC.

The rearrangement uses TRBV18 and TRBJ2-1; D unclear. The V gene's germline CDR1 is KGHSH and CDR2 LQKENI. Deletions cut 1 base from V and 5 bases from J, with 12 bases between. This CDR3 spans 15 amino acids. The chain's CDR3 is CASSPLPTSNNEQFF. Here the CDR3 DNA reads TGTGCCAGCTCACCACTGCCTACGTCTAACAATGAGCAGTTCTTC.